These 19 T cell receptor beta chains originate from one sample sequenced in a study of vaccination effects on CD4 cells after COVID-19. These receptors' antigens are unknown. Here immunoSEQ multiplex PCR was the method, and the copy in TCRdb shows in-frame clones only, minus some. The sample has about 25,000 clones; around four fifths are singletons. Peptide-pool stimulation followed by sequencing identified expanded antigen-specific CD4+ clonotypes in the ViraFEST assay. Cultured cells yielded isolated CD4+ T cells after 10 days. Two-dose BNT162b2 or mRNA-1273 vaccination was given to participants. Sequencing used CD4+ T cells from PBMCs cultured with HCoV-NL63 spike peptides, obtained after COVID-19 vaccination. All receptors derive from a human donor who received a COVID-19 vaccine.

This chain connects TRBV28 to TRBJ2-7; D is undetermined. Per the germline V gene, CDR1 is MDHEN and CDR2 is SYDVKM. The CDR3 length is 12 residues. Trimming removed 5 bases from V and 4 bases from J, with 9 bases in between. The CDR3: CASSATSYEQYF. The CDR3 DNA reads TGTGCCAGCAGTGCGACATCATACGAGCAGTACTTC.

The chain has TRBV6-5 and TRBJ1-1; no clear D. This CDR3 comprises 13 residues. The germline gives CDR1 MNHEY, CDR2 SVGAGI. Trimming took 2 bases from V and 0 from J, leaving 4 bases between them. CDR3 amino acids: CASSYRLNTEAFF. CDR3 sequence (DNA): TGTGCCAGCAGTTACCGGTTGAACACTGAAGCTTTCTTT.

The V call is TRBV5-1, the J call TRBJ2-6, with D perhaps matching TRBD1 (6 bases). In germline, CDR1 is SGHRS, CDR2 YFSETQ. The V gene lost 4 bases and the J gene lost 0 bases, with 17 bases spanning the gap. The CDR3 consists of 18 residues. The CDR3 loop is CASSPDGQLNSGANVLTF. CDR3 sequence (DNA): TGCGCCAGCAGCCCGGACGGACAGCTTAACTCTGGGGCCAACGTCCTGACTTTC.

The CDR3 region is CASSLNTNQPQHF. The CDR3 nucleotides are TGCGCCAGCAGCCTAAATACTAATCAGCCCCAGCATTTT. The V call is TRBV4-3, the J call TRBJ1-5; no clear D gene. Trimming stripped 4 bases from V and 4 bases from J, with 8 bases between. The CDR3 length is 13 residues. The germline CDR1 and CDR2 sequences are LGHNA and YSLEER.

The rearrangement links TRBV9 to TRBJ1-5; D uncertain. The CDR3 covers 9 residues. Germline V gives CDR1 SGDLS, CDR2 YYNGEE. As DNA, the CDR3 is TGTGGGGTCTATCAGCCCCAGCATTTT. Translated: CGVYQPQHF.

The J gene is TRBJ1-5, the V gene TRBV6-1; possible D gene TRBD1, 5 bases. The germline gives CDR1 MNHNS, CDR2 SASEGT. The CDR3 is 13 residues long. V lost 3 bases, J lost 6 bases, and 9 bases lay in between. DNA of the CDR3: TGTGCCAGCAGTGACCTCGGGGCTCAGCCCCAGCATTTT. Translating it yields CASSDLGAQPQHF.

J is TRBJ2-5 and V is TRBV15; 7 nucleotides line up with TRBD1. Germline V gene sequence: CDR1 LNHNV, CDR2 YYDKDF (reference sequence). This CDR3 has 15 amino acids. With V trimmed by 5 bases and J by 3 bases, 9 bases remained unmatched. CDR3 coding DNA: TGTGCCACCAGCCCGCGACAGGGAAAAAAAGAGACCCAGTACTTC. Protein: CATSPRQGKKETQYF.

Only one count was recorded for this clone. V is TRBV12-3 or TRBV12-4 and J is TRBJ2-2; D gene ambiguous. This CDR3 comprises 13 residues. Trimming left V 6 bases short and J 0 bases short, with 5 bases between. CDR3 sequence reads: CASRGSNTGELFF. The CDR3 DNA sequence: TGTGCCAGCAGGGGGTCGAACACCGGGGAGCTGTTTTTT.

The chain combines TRBV20-1 with TRBJ2-1; D gene uncertain. The CDR3 extends over 14 amino acids. With 3 bases removed from V and 6 bases from J, the gap between germline ends came to 15 bases. The germline V gene encodes CDR1 DFQATT and CDR2 SNEGSKA (reference sequence). As DNA, the CDR3 is TGCAGTGCTAGTTTAGGGCTAGTGGGCAATGAGCAGTTCTTC. It is translated as CSASLGLVGNEQFF.

The rearrangement uses TRBV6-5 and TRBJ1-2, with TRBD1 matching 7 bases. V gave up 7 bases and J gave up 3 bases; unmatched junction bases: 8. This CDR3 has 14 amino acids. Germline lookup yields CDR1 MNHEY and CDR2 SVGAGI. The CDR3 nucleotides are TGTGCCAGCACCCGGGACAGCTTATACTATGGCTACACCTTC. It yields the protein CASTRDSLYYGYTF.

The chain combines TRBV5-6 with TRBJ2-7; D is uncertain. This CDR3 spans 11 amino acids. Germline assignment: CDR1 SGHDT and CDR2 YYEEEE. V shed 4 bases and J shed 5 bases, with 7 bases lying between them. The CDR3, as DNA: TGTGCCAGCAGCGCATTAAACGAGCAGTACTTC. Translation: CASSALNEQYF.

The V and J genes are TRBV7-3 and TRBJ1-1; D gene uncertain. This CDR3 is built from 13 residues. With 1 base removed from V and 2 bases from J, the gap between germline ends came to 5 bases. The germline gives CDR1 SGHTA, CDR2 FQGTGA. The CDR3 nucleotides read TGTGCCAGCAGCTTAAAGGTTAACACTGAAGCTTTCTTT. Translation: CASSLKVNTEAFF.

This clone showed up just a few times. The chain has TRBV11-1 and TRBJ2-3; possible D gene TRBD1, 5 bases. CDR3 length equals 14 residues. V was cut by 3 bases and J by 2 bases, with 9 bases left in between. Germline V gives CDR1 SGHAT, CDR2 FQDESV (reference sequence). This CDR3 reads CASSFYRLTDTQYF. The CDR3 DNA follows: TGTGCCAGCAGCTTCTACAGGCTCACAGATACGCAGTATTTT. Supplemented by reference TRBV11-1 and TRBJ2-3, the full variable domain reads EAEVAQSPRYKITEKSQAVAFWCDPISGHATLYWYRQILGQGPELLVQFQDESVVDDSQLPKDRFSAERLKGVDSTLKIQPAELGDSAMYLCASSFYRLTDTQYFGPGTRLTVL.

The rearrangement links TRBV3-1 (or the pseudogene TRBV3-2) to TRBJ2-2, with TRBD2 identical over 10 bases. With 0 bases clipped from V and 7 bases from J, the junction kept 2 bases outside the gene matches. The CDR3 runs 15 residues. Germline lookup yields CDR1 LGHDT and CDR2 YNNKEL (reference sequence). The CDR3 coding sequence is TGTGCCAGCAGCCAAGAAGCGGGAGGGATCGGGGAGCTGTTTTTT. This translates into CASSQEAGGIGELFF.

In its sample, this clone was seen a few times. The chain links TRBV11-2 to TRBJ1-2; D is possibly TRBD1 (5 bases). This CDR3 comprises 15 residues. Trimming cost V 0 bases and J 0 bases, with 8 bases left between them. The germline gives CDR1 SGHAT, CDR2 FQNNGV. The CDR3 spells CASSLEAGTNYGYTF. CDR3 coding DNA: TGTGCCAGCAGCTTAGAGGCAGGGACTAACTATGGCTACACCTTC.

This clone came up a few times. The chain has TRBV15 and TRBJ2-7; the D gene could be TRBD1 or TRBD2 (6 bases each). Per germline, CDR1 LNHNV and CDR2 YYDKDF (reference sequence). Trimming removed 1 base at V and 5 bases at J, with 18 bases between. CDR3 size: 16 residues. In DNA, the CDR3 is TGTGCCACCAGCAGAGGCCTATCTGTGGGGGGCGACGAGCAGTACTTC. Translation: CATSRGLSVGGDEQYF.

This chain's CDR3 is CASSIRDRYSYNEQFF. CDR3 nucleotide sequence: TGTGCCAGCAGCATTCGGGACCGGTACTCCTACAATGAGCAGTTCTTC. The rearrangement links TRBV13 to TRBJ2-1; D possibly matches TRBD1 or TRBD2 (5 bases each). The CDR3 length is 16 residues. V lost 5 bases and J 0 bases, leaving 14 bases between the germline ends. CDR1 PRHDT and CDR2 FYEKMQ come from the germline V gene (reference sequence).

This clone occurred once. The rearrangement uses TRBV18 and TRBJ2-7, with D tentatively TRBD2 (6 bases). The CDR3 runs to 16 residues. CDR1 and CDR2 from the germline V gene are KGHSH and LQKENI. Trimming took 4 bases from V and 3 from J, leaving 19 bases between them. In DNA form, the CDR3 reads TGTGCCAGCTCACATACCCCCGGGAGAAACCTCTACGAGCAGTACTTC. Protein: CASSHTPGRNLYEQYF.

This clone appeared once. The chain links TRBV10-3 to TRBJ1-1; D unclear. Trimming left V 6 bases short and J 3 bases short, with 11 bases between. CDR3 length: 13 amino acids. In germline, CDR1 is ENHRY, CDR2 SYGVKD. In DNA form, the CDR3 reads TGTGCCATCAGGGCCGGGTTTGACACTGAAGCTTTCTTT. This translates into CAIRAGFDTEAFF.